These 6 T cell receptor beta chains were all obtained from the same sample, sequenced in a study of T cell responses to AZD1222 COVID-19 vaccine. Profiling relied on immunoSEQ multiplex PCR, and the TCRdb table lists in-frame clones only, not all of them. The sample has approximately 45,000 clones; roughly 88% are singletons. The source was peripheral blood, collected 28 days after the second AZD1222 dose. All receptors derive from an adult who received the AZD1222 COVID-19 vaccine.

The chain is built from TRBV10-2 and TRBJ2-1; possibly TRBD1 or TRBD2 for D (5 bases each). CDR1 is WSHSY and CDR2 is SAAADI in the germline V gene. V lost 0 bases, J lost 9 bases, and 15 bases lay in between. This CDR3 comprises 15 residues. The CDR3 loop is CASSESPRGSVEQFF. CDR3 nucleotide sequence: TGCGCCAGCAGTGAGTCTCCGAGGGGCTCCGTTGAGCAGTTCTTC.

This clone occurred once. The chain recombines TRBV6-2 or TRBV6-3 with TRBJ1-6; D unclear. Per germline, CDR1 MNHEY and CDR2 SVGEGT. V lost 6 bases, J lost 6 bases, and 9 bases lay in between. The CDR3 has 13 amino acids. CDR3: CASSPGFNSPLHF. The CDR3 nucleotides read TGTGCCAGCAGCCCGGGATTTAATTCACCCCTCCACTTT.

The chain combines TRBV7-9 with TRBJ1-2, with D perhaps TRBD1 (5 bases). V lost 6 bases and J 7 bases, leaving 12 bases between the germline ends. Germline lookup yields CDR1 SEHNR and CDR2 FQNEAQ (reference sequence). There are 12 residues in the CDR3. The CDR3 protein is CASRRGAAGYTF. In DNA, the CDR3 is TGTGCCAGCAGGAGAGGGGCGGCTGGCTACACCTTC.

This clone has just a few counts. J is TRBJ2-1 and V is TRBV19; maybe TRBD2 (6 bases). The ends were cut back, 3 bases at V and 0 bases at J, with 12 bases in the middle. Germline V lookup: CDR1 LNHDA, CDR2 SQIVND (reference sequence). This CDR3 comprises 16 residues. The CDR3 bases are TGTGCCAGTAGTATGCTAGCGCAGAGCTCCTACAATGAGCAGTTCTTC. Translation gives CASSMLAQSSYNEQFF.

The rearrangement links TRBV10-3 to TRBJ2-2; D may be TRBD1 or TRBD2 (5 bases each). In germline, CDR1 is ENHRY, CDR2 SYGVKD. The CDR3 has 14 residues. The V end was cut by 5 bases, the J end by 3 bases, with 10 bases between. The CDR3 reads CAISRDGDTGELFF. The DNA of the CDR3 is TGTGCCATCAGTCGGGACGGGGACACCGGGGAGCTGTTTTTT.

The chain has TRBV5-1 and TRBJ2-2; TRBD2 might be the D (6 bases). Germline CDR1 and CDR2: SGHRS and YFSETQ. The CDR3 has 15 amino acids. V lost 1 base and J 4 bases, leaving 11 bases between the germline ends. The CDR3 bases are TGCGCCAGCAGCTTGATGCAGGGAGGCACCGGGGAGCTGTTTTTT. Residues: CASSLMQGGTGELFF.